Below, 9 T cell receptor beta chains from the same sample are listed, as sequenced in a study of T cells in localized non-small cell lung cancer. The method was immunoSEQ multiplex PCR; TCRdb's version includes in-frame clones alone and lacks a portion of them. The sample carries 25,000 to 30,000 clones, more than 65% recorded once. The sample consisted of peripheral blood mononuclear cells, taken before any cancer treatment. The receptor source for this set is a man between 35 and 75 years old with stage III lung adenocarcinoma.

In nucleotides, the CDR3 is TGTGCCAGCAGCTTGGTCGGGGGTTCAGGAAACACCATATATTTT. Its protein is CASSLVGGSGNTIYF. The rearrangement links TRBV5-4 to TRBJ1-3, with D tentatively TRBD1 (5 bases). The CDR3 length is 15 residues. The ends were cut back, 0 bases at V and 4 bases at J, with 11 bases in the middle. Germline assignment: CDR1 SGHNT and CDR2 YYREEE (reference sequence).

The J gene is TRBJ2-2, the V gene TRBV29-1; no firm D call. Between the trimmed V and J ends, which lost 2 bases and 6 bases, there was a span of 7 bases. The CDR3 totals 12 residues. CDR1 is SQVTM, CDR2 ANQGSEA, per germline. In DNA, the CDR3 is TGCAGCGTTGAACAGGATCCCGGGGAGCTGTTTTTT. Residues: CSVEQDPGELFF.

The V gene is TRBV6-6, the J gene TRBJ2-1; tentatively, D is TRBD1 (7 bases). Trimming took 9 bases from V and 8 from J, leaving 20 bases between them. The CDR3 loop spans 14 amino acids. Germline V gives CDR1 MNHNY, CDR2 SVGAGI (reference sequence). The CDR3 nucleotides are TGTGCCAGACGCCTAAGGGGGCGGGATTATGAGCAGTTCTTC. Protein sequence: CARRLRGRDYEQFF.

The gene calls are TRBV10-3 and TRBJ1-1; no clear D gene. CDR1 ENHRY and CDR2 SYGVKD come from the germline V gene. V dropped 3 bases and J dropped 0 bases, with 5 bases sitting between them. The CDR3 is made up of 13 amino acids. This CDR3 reads CAISDSLNTEAFF. CDR3 bases: TGTGCCATCAGTGACTCCCTGAACACTGAAGCTTTCTTT.

There are a few counts of this clone. The rearrangement joins TRBV28 to TRBJ1-5; no firm D call. The length of the CDR3 is 14 residues. The V and J ends lost 3 bases and 4 bases respectively, with 10 bases between them. The germline V gene has CDR1 MDHEN and CDR2 SYDVKM. The DNA for the CDR3 is TGTGCCAGCAGTTTCCGACTGAATAATCAGCCCCAGCATTTT. Protein product: CASSFRLNNQPQHF.

The chain is built from TRBV28 and TRBJ2-7; 9 bases are a match to TRBD1. This CDR3 has 15 residues. CDR1 is MDHEN and CDR2 is SYDVKM in the germline V gene. J gave up 4 bases and V 5 bases, and 9 bases lay outside the gene matches. CDR3 DNA: TGTGCCAGCAGTCGGGGACAGGGTGCACCATACGAGCAGTACGTC. This codes for CASSRGQGAPYEQYV.

This clone was counted a single time. This rearrangement joins TRBV6-6 to TRBJ1-2; D gene uncertain. The length of the CDR3 is 14 residues. V lost 0 bases, J lost 4 bases, and 9 bases lay in between. The germline V gene encodes CDR1 MNHNY and CDR2 SVGAGI (reference sequence). In DNA form, the CDR3 reads TGTGCCAGCAGTTACTCGGACGGAGTCTATGGCTACACCTTC. It yields the protein CASSYSDGVYGYTF.

The rearrangement joins TRBV9 to TRBJ2-3, with D possibly TRBD2 on 5 matching bases. V lost 2 bases to trimming and J lost 5 bases, with 6 bases between them. CDR1 SGDLS and CDR2 YYNGEE come from the germline V gene. The CDR3 consists of 12 residues. CDR3 DNA: TGTGCCAGCAGCGTCGGGAAAGATACGCAGTATTTT. As protein: CASSVGKDTQYF.

The chain couples TRBV2 to TRBJ2-1, with TRBD1 matching 8 bases. V shed 10 bases, J shed 4 bases, and the junction held 9 bases outside the gene matches. This CDR3 is built from 14 residues. The germline V gene has CDR1 SNHLY and CDR2 FYNNEI. The CDR3 spells CANRDRGLYNEQFF. Here the CDR3 DNA reads TGTGCCAACCGCGACAGGGGACTGTACAATGAGCAGTTCTTC.